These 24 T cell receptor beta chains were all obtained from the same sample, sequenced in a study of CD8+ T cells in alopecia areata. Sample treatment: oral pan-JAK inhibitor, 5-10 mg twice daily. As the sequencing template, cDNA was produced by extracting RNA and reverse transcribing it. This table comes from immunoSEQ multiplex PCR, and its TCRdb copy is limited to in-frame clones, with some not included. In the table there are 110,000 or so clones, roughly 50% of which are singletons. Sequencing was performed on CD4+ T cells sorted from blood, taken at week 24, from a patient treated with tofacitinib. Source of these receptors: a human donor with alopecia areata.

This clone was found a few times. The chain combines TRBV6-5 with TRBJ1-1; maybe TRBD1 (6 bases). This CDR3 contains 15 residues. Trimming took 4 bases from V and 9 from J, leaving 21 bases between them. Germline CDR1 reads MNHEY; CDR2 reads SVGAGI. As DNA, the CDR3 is TGTGCCAGCAGTTCCCCCTCTTCAACTCGGGGGCAAGCTTTCTTT. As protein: CASSSPSSTRGQAFF.

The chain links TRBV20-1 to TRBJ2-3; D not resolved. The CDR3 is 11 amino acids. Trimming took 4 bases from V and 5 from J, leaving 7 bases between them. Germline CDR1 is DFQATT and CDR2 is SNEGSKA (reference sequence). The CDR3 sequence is CSATLLDTQYF. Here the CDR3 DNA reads TGCAGTGCTACCCTCTTAGATACGCAGTATTTT.

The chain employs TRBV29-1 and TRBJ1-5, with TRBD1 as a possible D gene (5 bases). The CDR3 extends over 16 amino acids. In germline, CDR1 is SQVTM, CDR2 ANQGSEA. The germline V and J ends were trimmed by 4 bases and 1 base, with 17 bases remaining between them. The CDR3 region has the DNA TGCAGCGTTGTTGAGAGTGGAGGGGTGAGCAATCAGCCCCAGCATTTT. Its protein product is CSVVESGGVSNQPQHF.

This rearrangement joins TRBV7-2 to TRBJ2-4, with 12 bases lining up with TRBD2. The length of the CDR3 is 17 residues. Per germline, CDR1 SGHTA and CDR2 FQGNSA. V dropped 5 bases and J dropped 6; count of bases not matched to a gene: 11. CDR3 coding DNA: TGTGCCAGCAGCCCTACGCCTAGCGGGGGGGCCGGAAACATTCAGTACTTC. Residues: CASSPTPSGGAGNIQYF.

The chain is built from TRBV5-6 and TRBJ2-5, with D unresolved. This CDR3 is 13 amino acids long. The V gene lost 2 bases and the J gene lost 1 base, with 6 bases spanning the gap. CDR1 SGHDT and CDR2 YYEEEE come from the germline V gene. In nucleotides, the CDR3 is TGTGCCAGCAGCTTTGGCGGCCAAGAGACCCAGTACTTC. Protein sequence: CASSFGGQETQYF.

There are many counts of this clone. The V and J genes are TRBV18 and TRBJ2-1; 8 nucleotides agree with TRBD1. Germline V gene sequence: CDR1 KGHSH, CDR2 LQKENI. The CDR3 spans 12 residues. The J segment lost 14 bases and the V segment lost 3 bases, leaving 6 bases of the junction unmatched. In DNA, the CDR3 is TGTGCCAGCTCACCCCGGACAGGGTTGAAGTTCTTC. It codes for CASSPRTGLKFF.

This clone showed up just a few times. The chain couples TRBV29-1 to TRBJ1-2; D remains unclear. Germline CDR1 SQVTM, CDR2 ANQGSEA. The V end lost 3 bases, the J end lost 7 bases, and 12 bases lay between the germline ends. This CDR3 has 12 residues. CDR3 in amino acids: CSVEDGTTGYTF. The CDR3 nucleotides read TGCAGCGTTGAGGACGGAACGACTGGCTACACCTTC. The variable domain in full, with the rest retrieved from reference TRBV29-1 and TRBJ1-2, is SAVISQKPSRDICQRGTSLTIQCQVDSQVTMMFWYRQQPGQSLTLIATANQGSEATYESGFVIDKFPISRPNLTFSTLTVSNMSPEDSSIYLCSVEDGTTGYTFGSGTRLTVV.

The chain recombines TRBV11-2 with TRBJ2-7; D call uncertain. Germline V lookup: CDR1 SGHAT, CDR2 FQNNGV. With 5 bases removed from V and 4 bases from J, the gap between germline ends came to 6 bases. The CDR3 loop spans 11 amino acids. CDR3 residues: CASSPAYEQYF. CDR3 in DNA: TGTGCCAGCAGCCCGGCTTACGAGCAGTACTTC. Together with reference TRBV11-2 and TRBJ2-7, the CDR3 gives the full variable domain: EAGVAQSPRYKIIEKRQSVAFWCNPISGHATLYWYQQILGQGPKLLIQFQNNGVVDDSQLPKDRFSAERLKGVDSTLKIQPAKLEDSAVYLCASSPAYEQYFGPGTRLTVT.

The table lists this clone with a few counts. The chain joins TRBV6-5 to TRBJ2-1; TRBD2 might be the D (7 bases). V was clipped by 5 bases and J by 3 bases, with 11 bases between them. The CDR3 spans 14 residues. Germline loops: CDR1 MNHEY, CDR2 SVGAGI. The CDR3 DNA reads TGTGCCAGCAGTCTGGGGGGGCTCTACAATGAGCAGTTCTTC. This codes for CASSLGGLYNEQFF.

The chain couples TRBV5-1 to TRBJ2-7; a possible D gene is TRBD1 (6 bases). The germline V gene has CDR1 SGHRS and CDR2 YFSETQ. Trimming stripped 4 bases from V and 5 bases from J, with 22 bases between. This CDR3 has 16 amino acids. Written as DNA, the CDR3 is TGCGCCAGCAGCCGACTCTGGGACACCCGGCGACACGAGCAGTACTTC. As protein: CASSRLWDTRRHEQYF.

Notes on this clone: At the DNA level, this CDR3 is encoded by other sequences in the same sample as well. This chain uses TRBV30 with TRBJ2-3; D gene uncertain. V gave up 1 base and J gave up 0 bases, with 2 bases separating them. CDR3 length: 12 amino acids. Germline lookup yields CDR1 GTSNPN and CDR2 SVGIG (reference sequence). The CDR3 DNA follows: TGTGCCTGGAGTGCGAGCACAGATACGCAGTATTTT. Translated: CAWSASTDTQYF.

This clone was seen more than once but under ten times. The CDR3 here is CSVGTGLSGANVLTF. CDR3 bases: TGCAGCGTGGGTACAGGGCTCTCTGGGGCCAACGTCCTGACTTTC. V is TRBV29-1 and J is TRBJ2-6; weak D call: TRBD1 (6 bases). Germline CDR1 is SQVTM and CDR2 is ANQGSEA. The CDR3 is made up of 15 amino acids. V lost 6 bases to trimming and J lost 0 bases, with 12 bases between them.

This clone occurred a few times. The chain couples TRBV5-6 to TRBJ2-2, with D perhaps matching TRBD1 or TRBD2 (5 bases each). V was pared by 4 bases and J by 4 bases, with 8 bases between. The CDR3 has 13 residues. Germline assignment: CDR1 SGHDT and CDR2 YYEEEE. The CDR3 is CASSRDPTGELFF. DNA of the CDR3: TGTGCCAGCAGCCGGGACCCCACCGGGGAGCTGTTTTTT.

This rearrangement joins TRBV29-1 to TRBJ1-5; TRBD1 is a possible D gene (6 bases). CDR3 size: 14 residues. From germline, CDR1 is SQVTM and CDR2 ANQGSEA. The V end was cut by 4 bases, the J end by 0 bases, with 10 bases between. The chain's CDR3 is CSVAQGYSNQPQHF. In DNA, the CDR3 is TGCAGCGTTGCGCAGGGGTATAGCAATCAGCCCCAGCATTTT.

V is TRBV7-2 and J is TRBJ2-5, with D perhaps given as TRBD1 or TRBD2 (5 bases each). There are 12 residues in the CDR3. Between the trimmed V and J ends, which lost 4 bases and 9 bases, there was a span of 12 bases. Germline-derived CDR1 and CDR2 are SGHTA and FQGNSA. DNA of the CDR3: TGTGCCAGCAGCTCCACCTTGGGGGCCCAGTACTTC. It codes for CASSSTLGAQYF.

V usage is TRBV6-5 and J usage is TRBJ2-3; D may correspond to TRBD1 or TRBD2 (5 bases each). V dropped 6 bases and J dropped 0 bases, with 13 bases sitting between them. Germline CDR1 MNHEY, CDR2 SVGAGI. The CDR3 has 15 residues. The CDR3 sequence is CASRWGPDSTDTQYF. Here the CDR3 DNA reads TGTGCCAGCAGGTGGGGACCCGATAGCACAGATACGCAGTATTTT.

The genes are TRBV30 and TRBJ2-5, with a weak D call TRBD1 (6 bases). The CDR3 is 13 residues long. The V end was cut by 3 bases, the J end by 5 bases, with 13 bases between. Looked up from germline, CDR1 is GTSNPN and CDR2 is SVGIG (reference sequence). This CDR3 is CAWSPRTVETQYF. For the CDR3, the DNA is TGTGCCTGGAGCCCAAGGACAGTTGAGACCCAGTACTTC.

The CDR3 region has the DNA TGCGCCAGCAGCTTGGAGAGCAGGAGCTCCTACAATGAGCAGTTCTTC. The encoded protein is CASSLESRSSYNEQFF. The chain has TRBV5-1 and TRBJ2-1; D is ambiguous. Per germline, CDR1 SGHRS and CDR2 YFSETQ. The length of the CDR3 is 16 residues. Trimming pared 0 bases from V and 0 bases from J, leaving 10 bases between.

In nucleotides, the CDR3 is TGTGCCAGCAGCTTTAGGGGCCACGAGCAGTACTTC. Residues: CASSFRGHEQYF. The chain recombines TRBV5-4 with TRBJ2-7, with a possible D match to TRBD1 (5 bases). Trimming took off 2 bases at V and 5 bases at J, with 8 bases between the two ends. Germline values: CDR1 SGHNT, CDR2 YYREEE (reference sequence). This CDR3 region has 12 residues. Supplemented by reference TRBV5-4 and TRBJ2-7, the full variable domain reads ETGVTQSPTHLIKTRGQQVTLRCSSQSGHNTVSWYQQALGQGPQFIFQYYREEENGRGNFPPRFSGLQFPNYSSELNVNALELDDSALYLCASSFRGHEQYFGPGTRLTVT.

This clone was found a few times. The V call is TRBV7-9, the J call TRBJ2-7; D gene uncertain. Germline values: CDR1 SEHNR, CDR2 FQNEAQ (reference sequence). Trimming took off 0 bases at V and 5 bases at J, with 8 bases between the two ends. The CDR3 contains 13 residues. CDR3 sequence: CASSLAPLDEQYF. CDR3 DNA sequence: TGTGCCAGCAGCTTAGCCCCCTTGGACGAGCAGTACTTC. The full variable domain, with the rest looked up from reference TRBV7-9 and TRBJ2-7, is DTGVSQNPRHKITKRGQNVTFRCDPISEHNRLYWYRQTLGQGPEFLTYFQNEAQLEKSRLLSDRFSAERPKGSFSTLEIQRTEQGDSAMYLCASSLAPLDEQYFGPGTRLTVT.

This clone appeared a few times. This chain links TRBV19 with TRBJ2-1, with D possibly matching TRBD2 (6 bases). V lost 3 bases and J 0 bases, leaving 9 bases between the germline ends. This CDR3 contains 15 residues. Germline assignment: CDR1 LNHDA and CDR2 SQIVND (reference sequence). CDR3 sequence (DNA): TGTGCCAGTAGTATTGCCGGGGGCTCCTACAATGAGCAGTTCTTC. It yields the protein CASSIAGGSYNEQFF. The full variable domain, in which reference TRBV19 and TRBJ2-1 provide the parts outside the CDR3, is DGGITQSPKYLFRKEGQNVTLSCEQNLNHDAMYWYRQDPGQGLRLIYYSQIVNDFQKGDIAEGYSVSREKKESFPLTVTSAQKNPTAFYLCASSIAGGSYNEQFFGPGTRLTVL.

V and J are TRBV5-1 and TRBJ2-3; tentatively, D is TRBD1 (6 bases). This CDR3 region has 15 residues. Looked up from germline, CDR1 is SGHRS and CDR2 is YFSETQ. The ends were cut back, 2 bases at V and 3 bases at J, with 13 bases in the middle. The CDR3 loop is CASSFGQWGTDTQYF. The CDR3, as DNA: TGCGCCAGCAGCTTTGGACAGTGGGGGACAGATACGCAGTATTTT.

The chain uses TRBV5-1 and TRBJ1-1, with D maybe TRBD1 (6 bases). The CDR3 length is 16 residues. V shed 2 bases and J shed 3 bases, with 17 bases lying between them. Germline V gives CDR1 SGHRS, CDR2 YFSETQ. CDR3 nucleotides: TGCGCCAGCAGCTTCAAAGCCGGACAGCATGACACTGAAGCTTTCTTT. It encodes CASSFKAGQHDTEAFF.

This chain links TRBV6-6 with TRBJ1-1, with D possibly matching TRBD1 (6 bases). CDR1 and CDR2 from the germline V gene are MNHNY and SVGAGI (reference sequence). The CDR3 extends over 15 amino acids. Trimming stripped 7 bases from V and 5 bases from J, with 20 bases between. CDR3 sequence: CASTTPRGLGTEAFF. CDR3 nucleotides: TGTGCCAGCACCACCCCGAGGGGGTTGGGAACTGAAGCTTTCTTT.